The source of this TCR beta chain is a study of T cell clones after liver transplantation. Sequencing used immunoSEQ multiplex PCR; TCRdb keeps in-frame clones, though not all of them. Found here are over 45,000 clones, roughly 71% of them singletons; the top ten hold about 9.9%. In regard to this clone: The antigen remains undetermined.

Findings and limits, study-wide: Small, mixed patient groups and varying post-transplant times limit these conclusions. The donor-reactive repertoire was only partly measurable in two subjects, lacking donor cells.

This CDR3 is built from 15 residues. V shed 5 bases and J shed 0 bases, with 14 bases lying between them. Germline V gene sequence: CDR1 MNHNS, CDR2 SASEGT. The receptor was isolated from a human patient who received a liver transplant. Some T cells may be graft donor cells. Sequencing used CD4+ T cells from blood, obtained roughly 56 months after liver transplant. V and J are TRBV6-1 and TRBJ2-7; the D gene could be TRBD1 or TRBD2 (5 bases each). CDR3 sequence reads: CASSRGGRLSYEQYF. In DNA, the CDR3 is TGTGCCAGCAGTCGGGGCGGCCGCCTCTCCTACGAGCAGTACTTC.